This T cell receptor beta chain is from a study of cytotoxic CD8 clonotypes in ibrutinib-treated CLL. CDR3 length: 15 residues. Trimming took 5 bases from V and 4 from J, leaving 14 bases between them. Germline CDR1 reads LGHNT; CDR2 reads FRNRAP. Assay: immunoSEQ multiplex PCR; the TCRdb copy retains only in-frame clones and omits some. This table holds 50,000 to 60,000 clones, over 80% found once. The receptor was derived from a human donor with chronic lymphocytic leukemia. This chain joins TRBV12-5 and TRBJ2-2; D is unresolved. The specimen comprised PBMCs, sampled after 24 months of ibrutinib treatment. As DNA, the CDR3 is TGTGCTAGTGGTCTCAGGAGTGGGCCCACCGGGGAGCTGTTTTTT. Translated: CASGLRSGPTGELFF.